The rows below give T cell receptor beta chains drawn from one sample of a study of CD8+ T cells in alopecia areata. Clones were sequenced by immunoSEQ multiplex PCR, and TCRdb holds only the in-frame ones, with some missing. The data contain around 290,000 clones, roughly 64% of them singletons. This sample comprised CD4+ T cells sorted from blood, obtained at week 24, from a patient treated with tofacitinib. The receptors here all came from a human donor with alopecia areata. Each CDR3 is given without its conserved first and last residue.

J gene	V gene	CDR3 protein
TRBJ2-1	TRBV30	AWQPGLAYNEQF
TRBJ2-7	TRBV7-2	ASSFDRTAYEQY
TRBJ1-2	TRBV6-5	ASRTGSLGYT
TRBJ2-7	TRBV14	ASRTSGGYEQY
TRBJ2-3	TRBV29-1	SVGWTRGTDTQY
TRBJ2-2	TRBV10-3	AISSTGEELF
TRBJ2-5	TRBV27	ASSLFYGQETQY
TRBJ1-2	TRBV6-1	ASSEAPVNYGYT
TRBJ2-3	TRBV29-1	SVSGATGGTDTQY
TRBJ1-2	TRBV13	ASSFPGNYGYT
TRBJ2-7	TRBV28	ASSFWGQVN
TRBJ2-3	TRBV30	AWRSGASTDTQY
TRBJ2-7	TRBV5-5	ASSFPGARTYEQY
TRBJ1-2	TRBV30	ALGQGAANYGYT